Following are 19 T cell receptor beta chains from one sample sequenced in a study of blood T cell repertoires in COVID-19. The assay was immunoSEQ multiplex PCR, and TCRdb's table has in-frame clones only and misses some. The data show 110,000 to 150,000 clones, with 80% to 90% seen just once and under 3% held by the top ten. What was sequenced was peripheral blood. Source of these receptors: a man aged 55 to 70 with active or convalescent COVID-19.

The chain uses TRBV30 and TRBJ1-2; 10 bases line up with TRBD1. After removal of 5 bases from V and 1 base from J, the junction contained 13 bases not matched to a gene. CDR1 and CDR2 from the germline V gene are GTSNPN and SVGIG (reference sequence). The CDR3 consists of 17 residues. CDR3 residues: CAWRSRDRGLSNYGYTF. CDR3 coding DNA: TGTGCCTGGCGATCTAGGGACAGGGGTTTGAGTAACTATGGCTACACCTTC.

This chain connects TRBV5-5 to TRBJ1-2, with no clear D. Trimming stripped 0 bases from V and 3 bases from J, with 12 bases between. Germline CDR1 reads SGHKS; CDR2 reads YYEKEE (reference sequence). There are 15 residues in the CDR3. CDR3 bases: TGTGCCAGCAGCTTGGGAGGCAGGAGGGACTATGGCTACACCTTC. Residues: CASSLGGRRDYGYTF.

The chain couples TRBV28 to TRBJ1-5, with 7 bases lining up with TRBD1. V was clipped by 7 bases and J by 4 bases; unmatched bases: 7. Germline values: CDR1 MDHEN, CDR2 SYDVKM. The CDR3 has 14 residues. CDR3 region: CASTEGTANQPQHF. The CDR3 coding sequence is TGTGCCAGCACAGAAGGGACAGCTAATCAGCCCCAGCATTTT.

This sequence joins TRBV4-1 and TRBJ1-4; perhaps TRBD1 as D (5 bases). Germline V gene lookup returns CDR1 MGHRA and CDR2 YSYEKL. The CDR3 extends over 16 amino acids. The ends were cut back, 3 bases at V and 4 bases at J, with 15 bases in the middle. The CDR3 DNA reads as TGCGCCAGCAGCCAGGCAGGGTCTCGACTTAATGAAAAACTGTTTTTT. Its translation is CASSQAGSRLNEKLFF.

V gene TRBV5-5 combines with J gene TRBJ2-5, with D perhaps matching TRBD1 (6 bases). The CDR3 is 15 residues long. V dropped 2 bases and J dropped 3 bases, with 14 bases sitting between them. Looked up from germline, CDR1 is SGHKS and CDR2 is YYEKEE (reference sequence). The CDR3 DNA follows: TGTGCCAGCAGCTTCACCACCGGGACAAAAGAGACCCAGTACTTC. Translating gives CASSFTTGTKETQYF. Drawing the rest from reference TRBV5-5 and TRBJ2-5, the complete variable domain is DAGVTQSPTHLIKTRGQQVTLRCSPISGHKSVSWYQQVLGQGPQFIFQYYEKEERGRGNFPDRFSARQFPNYSSELNVNALLLGDSALYLCASSFTTGTKETQYFGPGTRLLVL.

This chain connects TRBV3-1 (or the pseudogene TRBV3-2) to TRBJ2-2; D might be TRBD2 (6 bases). Germline V CDR1 and CDR2: LGHDT, YNNKEL (reference sequence). The CDR3 has 15 amino acids. The V end lost 1 base, the J end lost 5 bases, and 11 bases lay between the germline ends. Written as DNA, the CDR3 is TGTGCCAGCAGCCAAGTCGGCGGGACTACCGGGGAGCTGTTTTTT. It yields the protein CASSQVGGTTGELFF.

J is TRBJ1-5 and V is TRBV18; 7 nucleotides align to TRBD1. Germline V lookup: CDR1 KGHSH, CDR2 LQKENI. The V segment lost 6 bases and the J segment 9 bases; nucleotides outside the gene matches: 11. This CDR3 is built from 14 residues. CDR3 DNA: TGTGCCAGCTCCCCCGGGACAGCCCCATGGCCCCAGCATTTT. This encodes CASSPGTAPWPQHF.

The J gene is TRBJ1-6, the V gene TRBV5-1, with TRBD1 identical over 7 bases. This CDR3 contains 17 residues. Germline-derived CDR1 and CDR2 are SGHRS and YFSETQ. J lost 7 bases, V lost 2 bases, and 12 bases had no gene match. The DNA of the CDR3 is TGCGCCAGCAGCTTAGGGAGTGTTGGGACAGCGAATTCACCCCTCCACTTT. Amino acids: CASSLGSVGTANSPLHF.

The rearrangement joins TRBV6-5 to TRBJ1-1; no firm D call. V lost 4 bases and J lost 1, with 7 bases in between. The CDR3 sequence is 13 residues long. CDR1 and CDR2 (germline): MNHEY, SVGAGI. The CDR3 nucleotides are TGTGCCAGCAGTTCGACAAGGAACACTGAAGCTTTCTTT. Amino acids: CASSSTRNTEAFF.

The chain uses TRBV29-1 and TRBJ2-1; TRBD1 might be the D (6 bases). Trimming stripped 6 bases from V and 8 bases from J, with 14 bases between. CDR3 length equals 12 residues. Germline CDR1 reads SQVTM; CDR2 reads ANQGSEA. The chain's CDR3 is CSVRADSDEQFF. DNA for the CDR3: TGCAGCGTGAGGGCGGACAGCGATGAGCAGTTCTTC.

J is TRBJ1-1 and V is TRBV28, with no clear D. The CDR3 is 15 amino acids. The germline gives CDR1 MDHEN, CDR2 SYDVKM. Deletions cut 1 base from V and 1 base from J, with 10 bases between. Here the CDR3 reads CASSLFGWANTEAFF. The CDR3 bases are TGTGCCAGCAGTTTATTCGGATGGGCGAACACTGAAGCTTTCTTT.

This chain uses TRBV28 with TRBJ1-5; 8 bases line up with TRBD1. CDR1 MDHEN and CDR2 SYDVKM come from the germline V gene. CDR3 length: 15 amino acids. With 2 bases clipped from V and 9 bases from J, the junction kept 9 bases outside the gene matches. The CDR3 protein is CASSLRQGPWGPQHF. CDR3 bases: TGTGCCAGCAGTTTACGACAGGGGCCATGGGGGCCCCAGCATTTT.

This sequence joins TRBV20-1 and TRBJ2-7; perhaps TRBD2 as D (5 bases). The length of the CDR3 is 14 residues. The germline gives CDR1 DFQATT, CDR2 SNEGSKA (reference sequence). Deletions cut 3 bases from V and 5 bases from J, with 17 bases between. DNA for the CDR3: TGCAGTGCTAGTAGAACGGCCTTGGGAGACGAGCAGTACTTC. It translates to CSASRTALGDEQYF.

This chain connects TRBV29-1 to TRBJ1-2, with 7 bases matching TRBD1. The CDR3 sequence is 12 residues long. Germline V CDR1 and CDR2: SQVTM, ANQGSEA. Losses at the gene ends were 0 bases for V and 9 bases for J; bases not matched to a gene: 4. The CDR3 protein is CSVEDRTGSYTF. For the CDR3, the DNA is TGCAGCGTTGAAGATAGGACAGGAAGCTACACCTTC.

The J gene is TRBJ1-1, the V gene TRBV5-1; D not certain. Trimming took 5 bases from V and 6 from J, leaving 14 bases between them. The germline V gene encodes CDR1 SGHRS and CDR2 YFSETQ. The CDR3 loop spans 13 amino acids. Here the CDR3 reads CASREFQDSEAFF. The CDR3 DNA reads TGCGCCAGCAGGGAATTCCAGGACTCTGAAGCTTTCTTT.

The chain carries TRBV5-6 and TRBJ1-6; D not resolved. Trimming shortened V by 4 bases and J by 3 bases, and 8 bases separated the two germline ends. CDR1 SGHDT and CDR2 YYEEEE come from the germline V gene. This CDR3 region has 14 residues. The CDR3: CASSPGSYNSPLHF. CDR3 coding DNA: TGTGCCAGCAGCCCCGGGAGCTATAATTCACCCCTCCACTTT. Filled out from reference TRBV5-6 and TRBJ1-6, the complete variable domain reads DAGVTQSPTHLIKTRGQQVTLRCSPKSGHDTVSWYQQALGQGPQFIFQYYEEEERQRGNFPDRFSGHQFPNYSSELNVNALLLGDSALYLCASSPGSYNSPLHFGNGTRLTVT.

This chain uses TRBV5-1 with TRBJ2-5; D not certain. V gave up 1 base and J gave up 5 bases, with 9 bases separating them. Per germline, CDR1 SGHRS and CDR2 YFSETQ. The CDR3 runs to 13 residues. As DNA, the CDR3 is TGCGCCAGCAGCTTGAGGTCGGAGGAGACCCAGTACTTC. Its protein product is CASSLRSEETQYF.

The chain employs TRBV11-2 and TRBJ2-3, with D possibly TRBD1 on 5 matching bases. V was cut by 11 bases and J by 5 bases, with 14 bases left in between. CDR3 length equals 12 residues. The germline V gene encodes CDR1 SGHAT and CDR2 FQNNGV. The CDR3 loop is CAYRIQGDTQYF. In nucleotides, the CDR3 is TGTGCCTACCGGATCCAGGGAGATACGCAGTATTTT.

The CDR3 is CASSPLGTSGGGADTQYF. The CDR3 DNA reads as TGTGCCAGCAGTCCCCTCGGGACTAGCGGGGGGGGAGCAGATACGCAGTATTTT. The rearrangement uses TRBV27 and TRBJ2-3; 16 nucleotides line up with TRBD2. The V and J ends lost 5 bases and 4 bases, in that order; junction bases with no gene match: 9. The CDR3 is 18 amino acids. Germline V CDR1 and CDR2: MNHEY, SMNVEV (reference sequence).